The entry that follows covers one T cell receptor (beta chain) sequence. The data originate from a study of blood T cell repertoires in COVID-19. Study-level information: Both acute and convalescent COVID-19 samples were obtained from the United States, Italy and Spain. PBMCs, B-cell-depleted T cells, or T cells provided the cDNA or gDNA that made up the material.

Original processing methods: Researchers report that nucleated cell counts were estimated from reference gene primer amplification. Some clones are missing from TCRdb's copy, which holds only in-frame ones; the method was immunoSEQ multiplex PCR. V and J calls and clone size are given by that table; D and trimming were obtained from the DNA. The table records 120,000 or so clones, approximately 84% of them present only once. Germline V gene sequence: CDR1 SGHRS, CDR2 YFSETQ. Trimming at V came to 6 bases and at J to 4 bases, leaving 7 bases not matched to a gene. There are 14 residues in the CDR3. Material: peripheral blood. This TCR derives from a woman aged 25 to 45 who had recovered from COVID-19. This chain connects TRBV5-1 to TRBJ2-1, with TRBD2 matching over 7 bases. This CDR3 is CASTAGEVYNEQFF. DNA of the CDR3: TGCGCCAGCACGGCGGGGGAGGTGTACAATGAGCAGTTCTTC. The variable domain in full, completed from reference TRBV5-1 and TRBJ2-1, reads KAGVTQTPRYLIKTRGQQVTLSCSPISGHRSVSWYQQTPGQGLQFLFEYFSETQRNKGNFPGRFSGRQFSNSRSEMNVSTLELGDSALYLCASTAGEVYNEQFFGPGTRLTVL.